This T cell receptor beta chain was identified during a study of blood T cell repertoires in COVID-19. In this sample, this clone turned up once. The V and J ends lost 0 bases and 7 bases respectively, with 12 bases between them. There are 14 residues in the CDR3. Germline CDR1 is SGHTA and CDR2 is FQGNSA. Here immunoSEQ multiplex PCR was the method, and the copy in TCRdb shows in-frame clones only, minus some. The top ten clones hold roughly 2.3% of a sample with around 160,000 clones, approximately 90% of them seen once. The receptor was isolated from a man younger than 30 with acute or convalescent COVID-19. J is TRBJ1-2 and V is TRBV7-2; the D gene is possibly TRBD1 (5 bases). The sample comprised peripheral blood. Written as DNA, the CDR3 is TGTGCCAGCAGCTTAGCTTCGGCAGGGTTTGGCTACACCTTC. Amino acid sequence: CASSLASAGFGYTF. The full variable domain, completed using reference TRBV7-2 and TRBJ1-2, is GAGVSQSPSNKVTEKGKDVELRCDPISGHTALYWYRQSLGQGLEFLIYFQGNSAPDKSGLPSDRFSAERTGGSVSTLTIQRTQQEDSAVYLCASSLASAGFGYTFGSGTRLTVV.